These 23 T cell receptor beta chains were sequenced from one sample in a study of blood T cell repertoires in COVID-19. The assay was immunoSEQ multiplex PCR, and TCRdb's table has in-frame clones only and misses some. Of roughly 150,000 clones listed, roughly 85% were seen once; the top ten hold around 8%. What was sequenced was peripheral blood. The receptors come from a woman aged 60-75 years with COVID-19, enrolled during active disease.

CDR3 sequence (DNA): TGTGCCAGCAGGCTCGCAACCGGGACAGGGAATGAAAAACTGTTTTTT. Translating it yields CASRLATGTGNEKLFF. The V call is TRBV6-6, the J call TRBJ1-4; 9 bases match TRBD1. Germline CDR1 is MNHNY and CDR2 is SVGAGI (reference sequence). Unmatched junction bases numbered 10, after V lost 6 bases and J lost 5 bases. CDR3 length: 16 amino acids.

This clone occurred once. The chain carries TRBV6-1 and TRBJ1-1, with D perhaps TRBD1 (5 bases). Looked up from germline, CDR1 is MNHNS and CDR2 is SASEGT. This CDR3 is 11 amino acids long. With 3 bases removed from V and 11 bases from J, the gap between germline ends came to 10 bases. The CDR3 reads CASSESRAAFF. CDR3 coding DNA: TGTGCCAGCAGTGAGAGCAGGGCCGCTTTCTTT.

The V gene is TRBV6-2 or TRBV6-3, the J gene TRBJ1-6; D perhaps matches TRBD1 (5 bases). Germline assignment: CDR1 MNHEY and CDR2 SVGEGT. Trimming removed 4 bases at V and 7 bases at J, with 17 bases between. The CDR3 covers 16 residues. CDR3 DNA: TGTGCCAGCAGTTGGTTTGGGTCTTCAGGGAATTCACCCCTCCACTTT. Its protein product is CASSWFGSSGNSPLHF.

The CDR3 is CASSPTSGTPTGELFF. The DNA for the CDR3 is TGTGCCAGTAGCCCGACTAGCGGGACTCCCACCGGGGAGCTGTTTTTT. This chain joins TRBV19 and TRBJ2-2; the match to TRBD2 covers 11 bases. This CDR3 spans 16 amino acids. The V segment lost 6 bases and the J segment 4 bases; nucleotides outside the gene matches: 7. Germline V gene data show CDR1 as LNHDA and CDR2 as SQIVND (reference sequence).

This clone has just a few counts. The chain recombines TRBV19 with TRBJ2-2, with 12 bases that match TRBD2. The junction had 8 bases not matched to a gene; V was cut back by 7 bases and J by 5 bases. The CDR3 totals 16 residues. The germline V gene encodes CDR1 LNHDA and CDR2 SQIVND (reference sequence). CDR3 in amino acids: CASTESGTSGTGELFF. The CDR3 nucleotides read TGTGCCAGTACCGAATCGGGGACTAGCGGGACCGGGGAGCTGTTTTTT. Drawing the rest from reference TRBV19 and TRBJ2-2, the complete variable domain is DGGITQSPKYLFRKEGQNVTLSCEQNLNHDAMYWYRQDPGQGLRLIYYSQIVNDFQKGDIAEGYSVSREKKESFPLTVTSAQKNPTAFYLCASTESGTSGTGELFFGEGSRLTVL.

This chain joins TRBV5-1 and TRBJ1-1; D unresolved. V was pared by 4 bases and J by 2 bases, with 3 bases between. This CDR3 comprises 11 residues. Germline CDR1 and CDR2: SGHRS and YFSETQ. The CDR3 nucleotides read TGCGCCAGCAGCCTTAACACTGAAGCTTTCTTT. The encoded protein is CASSLNTEAFF.

This clone was seen a few times. The V and J genes are TRBV5-6 and TRBJ1-6, with D perhaps matching TRBD1 (6 bases). CDR1 and CDR2 from the germline V gene are SGHDT and YYEEEE. Trimming removed 3 bases from V and 9 bases from J, with 16 bases in between. The CDR3 runs 15 residues. CDR3 DNA sequence: TGTGCCAGCAGCTGGGGGCAGGGGAGAGCTTCACCCCTCCACTTT. Its translation: CASSWGQGRASPLHF.

V usage is TRBV2 and J usage is TRBJ2-3; D unclear. Germline CDR1 and CDR2: SNHLY and FYNNEI. The length of the CDR3 is 13 residues. Trimming stripped 8 bases from V and 4 bases from J, with 13 bases between. DNA of the CDR3: TGTGCCAGCCGAGGTACCAGTCCAGATACGCAGTATTTT. It specifies CASRGTSPDTQYF.

The J gene is TRBJ1-5, the V gene TRBV7-9, with 7 bases aligning to TRBD1. The CDR3 spans 16 residues. The germline gives CDR1 SEHNR, CDR2 FQNEAQ (reference sequence). V shed 1 base, J shed 4 bases, and the junction held 7 bases outside the gene matches. The CDR3 nucleotides read TGTGCCAGCAGCTTAGAACAGAGGGGGCCGAATCAGCCCCAGCATTTT. Encoded protein: CASSLEQRGPNQPQHF.

This clone was counted a few times. This chain uses TRBV29-1 with TRBJ1-1; D is undetermined. Trimming pared 5 bases from V and 0 bases from J, leaving 13 bases between. The CDR3 spans 14 residues. CDR1 and CDR2 (germline): SQVTM, ANQGSEA. Here the CDR3 DNA reads TGCAGCGTTTTTGGACTTGTGATGAACACTGAAGCTTTCTTT. Translating gives CSVFGLVMNTEAFF.

V and J are TRBV11-1 and TRBJ2-1, with 7 bases fitting TRBD1. CDR1 SGHAT and CDR2 FQDESV come from the germline V gene (reference sequence). The CDR3 contains 15 residues. V was clipped by 6 bases and J by 1 base; unmatched bases: 6. The CDR3 region is CASSFRQGSYNEQFF. CDR3 coding DNA: TGTGCCAGCAGTTTCCGACAGGGTTCCTACAATGAGCAGTTCTTC.

J is TRBJ1-4 and V is TRBV14, with D unclear. CDR3 length equals 15 residues. Germline V gene lookup returns CDR1 SGHDN and CDR2 FVKESK. Trimming stripped 4 bases from V and 8 bases from J, with 17 bases between. The CDR3 reads CASSRDIQHGEKLFF. The CDR3 bases are TGTGCCAGCAGCCGCGACATACAACATGGGGAAAAACTGTTTTTT.

The CDR3 DNA reads TGTGCCGTGAGGGAGTCCCACTCCTACGAGCAGTACTTC. Amino acid sequence: CAVRESHSYEQYF. The chain joins TRBV2 to TRBJ2-7, with a tentative D call TRBD2 (5 bases). Germline CDR1 and CDR2: SNHLY and FYNNEI. The CDR3 is 13 amino acids. Trimming took off 11 bases at V and 0 bases at J, with 14 bases between the two ends.

This chain connects TRBV3-1 (or the pseudogene TRBV3-2) to TRBJ1-1; 8 nucleotides align to TRBD1. Germline V gene data show CDR1 as LGHDT and CDR2 as YNNKEL (reference sequence). V dropped 4 bases and J dropped 4; count of bases not matched to a gene: 8. This CDR3 spans 15 amino acids. CDR3 loop: CASSPGDRSFTEAFF. CDR3 bases: TGTGCCAGCAGCCCCGGGGACAGGAGCTTCACTGAAGCTTTCTTT.

The CDR3 nucleotides read TGCGCCAGCACCCCCCACGGGGGACCCATGAACACTGAAGCTTTCTTT. This codes for CASTPHGGPMNTEAFF. J is TRBJ1-1 and V is TRBV5-1, with a weak D call TRBD1 (5 bases). The germline V gene encodes CDR1 SGHRS and CDR2 YFSETQ. Trimming cost V 6 bases and J 0 bases, with 18 bases left between them. The CDR3 has 16 amino acids. Looking up the rest from reference TRBV5-1 and TRBJ1-1 gives the full variable domain: KAGVTQTPRYLIKTRGQQVTLSCSPISGHRSVSWYQQTPGQGLQFLFEYFSETQRNKGNFPGRFSGRQFSNSRSEMNVSTLELGDSALYLCASTPHGGPMNTEAFFGQGTRLTVV.

The gene calls are TRBV3-1 (or the pseudogene TRBV3-2) and TRBJ1-6; the D gene is possibly TRBD1 (6 bases). Per germline, CDR1 LGHDT and CDR2 YNNKEL (reference sequence). The CDR3 totals 14 residues. V dropped 6 bases and J dropped 5 bases, with 11 bases sitting between them. CDR3 residues: CASSIRTDNSPLHF. The CDR3, as DNA: TGTGCCAGCAGTATCAGGACAGATAATTCACCCCTCCACTTT.

The genes are TRBV7-3 and TRBJ2-1, with 8 bases matching TRBD1. The CDR3 contains 14 residues. J was trimmed by 6 bases and V by 4 bases; bases with no gene match: 5. Germline CDR1 SGHTA, CDR2 FQGTGA. This CDR3 reads CASSYRTGSNEQFF. The CDR3 DNA reads TGTGCCAGCAGCTACAGGACAGGGAGCAATGAGCAGTTCTTC.

The chain recombines TRBV6-2 or TRBV6-3 with TRBJ2-1; 12 nucleotides match TRBD2. Germline CDR1 reads MNHEY; CDR2 reads SVGEGT. V gave up 5 bases and J gave up 4 bases; unmatched junction bases: 0. CDR3 length: 14 amino acids. The CDR3 bases are TGTGCCAGCAGTGGACTAGCGGGGTACAATGAGCAGTTCTTC. It codes for CASSGLAGYNEQFF.

The chain combines TRBV19 with TRBJ1-5, with a possible D match to TRBD1 (5 bases). Trimming cost V 7 bases and J 2 bases, with 9 bases left between them. In germline, CDR1 is LNHDA, CDR2 SQIVND (reference sequence). This CDR3 region has 13 residues. CDR3 region: CASMWGGNQPQHF. In DNA form, the CDR3 reads TGTGCCAGTATGTGGGGGGGCAATCAGCCCCAGCATTTT.

CDR3 nucleotides: TGTGCCAGCAGCCCCCGGACAGGGGTGTATGAAAAACTGTTTTTT. Translating it yields CASSPRTGVYEKLFF. The V call is TRBV14, the J call TRBJ1-4, with 9 bases that match TRBD1. V trimming: 4 bases; J trimming: 6 bases; junction bases outside the gene matches: 6. CDR3 length equals 15 residues. Germline loops: CDR1 SGHDN, CDR2 FVKESK.

This chain links TRBV6-2 or TRBV6-3 with TRBJ1-5; D gene ambiguous. Germline values: CDR1 MNHEY, CDR2 SVGEGT. Trimming shortened V by 4 bases and J by 1 base, and 14 bases separated the two germline ends. This CDR3 contains 16 residues. The DNA of the CDR3 is TGTGCCAGCAGTTCCTCTCTCTCAGTCAGCAATCAGCCCCAGCATTTT. The encoded protein is CASSSSLSVSNQPQHF.

The chain has TRBV29-1 and TRBJ1-1; TRBD1 is a possible D gene (5 bases). The CDR3 covers 13 residues. V lost 6 bases to trimming and J lost 4 bases, with 15 bases between them. CDR1 is SQVTM and CDR2 is ANQGSEA in the germline V gene. CDR3 residues: CSVALTGGTEAFF. DNA of the CDR3: TGCAGCGTCGCCTTAACCGGGGGCACTGAAGCTTTCTTT. Filled out from reference TRBV29-1 and TRBJ1-1, the complete variable domain reads SAVISQKPSRDICQRGTSLTIQCQVDSQVTMMFWYRQQPGQSLTLIATANQGSEATYESGFVIDKFPISRPNLTFSTLTVSNMSPEDSSIYLCSVALTGGTEAFFGQGTRLTVV.

V gene TRBV11-1 combines with J gene TRBJ2-2; 8 nucleotides agree with TRBD2. There are 16 residues in the CDR3. In germline, CDR1 is SGHAT, CDR2 FQDESV (reference sequence). V dropped 1 base and J dropped 3; count of bases not matched to a gene: 4. CDR3 protein: CASSLGTSRYTGELFF. The CDR3 DNA reads as TGTGCCAGCAGCTTAGGGACTAGCCGATACACCGGGGAGCTGTTTTTT.